This entry lists 3 T cell receptor beta chains sequenced from one sample in a study of shared T cell receptors in the human thymus. The table came from immunoSEQ multiplex PCR; TCRdb's copy has only in-frame clones and leaves some out. This sample has approximately 730,000 clones, with 75% to 90% found just once. The sample was also linked to a second study, of human thymus T cells.

Sequenced: thymocytes. The receptors were sampled from a girl under three years old with a congenital heart defect.

V is TRBV7-2 and J is TRBJ1-1; D ambiguous. The CDR3 is 16 amino acids. CDR1 is SGHTA, CDR2 FQGNSA, per germline. The V end lost 3 bases, the J end lost 0 bases, and 14 bases lay between the germline ends. The CDR3 protein is CASSFVAPFMNTEAFF. As DNA, the CDR3 is TGTGCCAGCAGCTTCGTAGCACCATTCATGAACACTGAAGCTTTCTTT.

This chain uses TRBV29-1 with TRBJ2-7; 7 nucleotides align to TRBD2. The CDR3 spans 13 residues. Germline V gene sequence: CDR1 SQVTM, CDR2 ANQGSEA. V gave up 3 bases and J gave up 0 bases; unmatched junction bases: 2. The CDR3 loop is CSVEGEGSYEQYF. In DNA, the CDR3 is TGCAGCGTTGAGGGGGAGGGCTCCTACGAGCAGTACTTC.

The gene calls are TRBV28 and TRBJ1-2; no reliable D call. V was pared by 7 bases and J by 8 bases, with 17 bases between. CDR1 MDHEN and CDR2 SYDVKM come from the germline V gene. The CDR3 sequence is 13 residues long. For the CDR3, the DNA is TGTGCCAGCAACTTCCCTTTCTCGTTGGGCTACACCTTC. Translating it yields CASNFPFSLGYTF.